The 17 T cell receptor beta chains in this list originate from one sample, sequenced in a study of blood T cell repertoires in COVID-19. Measured with immunoSEQ multiplex PCR; TCRdb has only the in-frame clones, and not every one. The sample consists of about 140,000 clones, 80% to 85% of them appearing once. Sample: peripheral blood. The receptors shown here come from an elderly woman with acute or convalescent COVID-19.

The chain couples TRBV4-1 to TRBJ2-5; 9 nucleotides match TRBD2. The CDR3 is made up of 18 amino acids. The V gene's germline CDR1 is MGHRA and CDR2 YSYEKL. The trim removed 3 bases at V and 4 bases at J, leaving 15 bases unmatched. CDR3 nucleotide sequence: TGCGCCAGCAGCCACTCCTCTGGGGCGGGGGGGCGCCGAGAGACCCAGTACTTC. Residues: CASSHSSGAGGRRETQYF.

The chain joins TRBV3-1 (or the pseudogene TRBV3-2) to TRBJ2-7; TRBD1 aligns across 8 bases. Germline V CDR1 and CDR2: LGHDT, YNNKEL (reference sequence). The J segment lost 6 bases and the V segment lost 0 bases, leaving 7 bases of the junction unmatched. The CDR3 has 15 residues. CDR3 sequence reads: CASSQDLSRGREQYF. DNA for the CDR3: TGTGCCAGCAGCCAAGATCTTAGCAGGGGGCGCGAGCAGTACTTC.

The V gene is TRBV7-8, the J gene TRBJ1-4, with D perhaps matching TRBD1 (5 bases). V was pared by 2 bases and J by 8 bases, with 21 bases between. This CDR3 is built from 17 residues. Germline lookup yields CDR1 SGHVS and CDR2 FQNEAQ. CDR3 in DNA: TGTGCCAGCAGCTTAAGGCGTCGCATTGGGGGAGGCGAAAAACTGTTTTTT. It yields the protein CASSLRRRIGGGEKLFF. The full variable domain, with the rest looked up from reference TRBV7-8 and TRBJ1-4, is GAGVSQSPRYKVAKRGQDVALRCDPISGHVSLFWYQQALGQGPEFLTYFQNEAQLDKSGLPSDRFFAERPEGSVSTLKIQRTQQEDSAVYLCASSLRRRIGGGEKLFFGSGTQLSVL.

The V gene is TRBV27, the J gene TRBJ2-1, with a weak D call TRBD2 (7 bases). V was clipped by 6 bases and J by 10 bases, with 22 bases between them. Per germline, CDR1 MNHEY and CDR2 SMNVEV (reference sequence). CDR3 size: 15 residues. The CDR3 coding sequence is TGTGCCAGCAGGGTCCTAGGGGGGGGGAAAGGGGAGCAGTTCTTC. Its translation is CASRVLGGGKGEQFF.

The chain links TRBV24-1 to TRBJ2-2; 14 nucleotides line up with TRBD2. Germline V lookup: CDR1 KGHDR, CDR2 SFDVKD. The V gene end was trimmed by 0 bases and the J gene end by 3 bases; junction bases not matched to a gene: 11. The CDR3 runs 21 residues. DNA for the CDR3: TGTGCCACCAGTGATTTGGATGGGTACGGGACTAGCGGGAGAGACACCGGGGAGCTGTTTTTT. It is translated as CATSDLDGYGTSGRDTGELFF.

The rearrangement uses TRBV6-1 and TRBJ1-1, with 8 bases identical to TRBD1. CDR3 length: 14 residues. With 2 bases clipped from V and 5 bases from J, the junction kept 4 bases outside the gene matches. The germline V gene has CDR1 MNHNS and CDR2 SASEGT. DNA for the CDR3: TGTGCCAGCAGTGAAACCAGGGGGCGGACTGAAGCTTTCTTT. As protein: CASSETRGRTEAFF.

This chain connects TRBV7-9 to TRBJ1-1; 7 positions agree with TRBD1. This CDR3 comprises 14 residues. Trimming at V came to 5 bases and at J to 0 bases, leaving 3 bases not matched to a gene. Germline V gene sequence: CDR1 SEHNR, CDR2 FQNEAQ (reference sequence). The CDR3 bases are TGTGCCAGCAGCAAGGACAGGTTGAACACTGAAGCTTTCTTT. It specifies CASSKDRLNTEAFF.

This clone appeared once. V is TRBV7-2 and J is TRBJ1-2, with D unresolved. Germline CDR1 SGHTA, CDR2 FQGNSA. The length of the CDR3 is 13 residues. Deletions cut 3 bases from V and 8 bases from J, with 13 bases between. The CDR3 region has the DNA TGTGCCAGCAGCTTCCGTGCGTTATGGGGCTACACCTTC. Translated: CASSFRALWGYTF.

The chain joins TRBV19 to TRBJ1-2; TRBD1 matches at 12 bases. Trimming at V came to 5 bases and at J to 7 bases, leaving 8 bases not matched to a gene. The V gene's germline CDR1 is LNHDA and CDR2 SQIVND (reference sequence). This CDR3 contains 15 residues. The CDR3 region has the DNA TGTGCCAGTAGTTGGGGGACAGGGGGCCTCAGTGGCTACACCTTC. Protein: CASSWGTGGLSGYTF.

The rearrangement links TRBV5-6 to TRBJ1-2, with 10 bases identical to TRBD1. The CDR3 has 14 amino acids. In germline, CDR1 is SGHDT, CDR2 YYEEEE. V trimming: 3 bases; J trimming: 3 bases; junction bases outside the gene matches: 2. Here the CDR3 DNA reads TGTGCCAGCAGCTGGACAGGGGGGGACTATGGCTACACCTTC. It encodes CASSWTGGDYGYTF.

CDR3 amino acids: CASASREGSDTQYF. The CDR3 DNA reads TGTGCCAGCGCGAGCAGGGAGGGCTCAGATACGCAGTATTTT. The rearrangement joins TRBV27 to TRBJ2-3; TRBD2 aligns across 7 bases. V trimming: 8 bases; J trimming: 4 bases; junction bases outside the gene matches: 9. CDR1 is MNHEY, CDR2 SMNVEV, per germline (reference sequence). There are 14 residues in the CDR3.

The chain joins TRBV3-1 (or the pseudogene TRBV3-2) to TRBJ2-1, with D possibly being TRBD1 (7 bases). The CDR3 contains 17 residues. Germline V gene data show CDR1 as LGHDT and CDR2 as YNNKEL (reference sequence). Trimming took off 4 bases at V and 3 bases at J, with 19 bases between the two ends. The CDR3 DNA is TGTGCCAGCAGCCGTAGGGGGCGGGACTTAATCTACAATGAGCAGTTCTTC. As protein: CASSRRGRDLIYNEQFF.

The V call is TRBV6-1, the J call TRBJ2-7; 9 nucleotides agree with TRBD2. V trimming: 3 bases; J trimming: 3 bases; junction bases outside the gene matches: 12. This CDR3 spans 17 amino acids. Per the germline V gene, CDR1 is MNHNS and CDR2 is SASEGT. CDR3 protein: CASSEGLAGAHYYEQYF. In DNA form, the CDR3 reads TGTGCCAGCAGTGAGGGGTTAGCGGGAGCCCACTACTACGAGCAGTACTTC.

This chain links TRBV21-1 with TRBJ2-2; the tabulated D call, TRBD2, remains unverified against the DNA. TRBV21-1 is annotated as a pseudogene. The CDR3 is made up of 17 amino acids. The CDR3 loop reads CARGRLAGGRDTGELFF. The CDR3 DNA sequence: TGTGCCAGAGGGCGACTAGCGGGGGGGCGAGACACCGGGGAGCTGTTTTTT.

J is TRBJ2-1 and V is TRBV24-1; TRBD1 is a possible D gene (5 bases). Trimming stripped 1 base from V and 2 bases from J, with 11 bases between. This CDR3 is built from 16 residues. The germline gives CDR1 KGHDR, CDR2 SFDVKD. CDR3: CATSDFPRTPYNEQFF. CDR3 DNA: TGTGCCACCAGTGATTTCCCCCGGACACCCTACAATGAGCAGTTCTTC.

The V and J genes are TRBV28 and TRBJ1-4, with 9 bases identical to TRBD1. Unmatched junction bases numbered 15, after V lost 6 bases and J lost 7 bases. The germline CDR1 and CDR2 sequences are MDHEN and SYDVKM. The CDR3 loop spans 17 amino acids. CDR3 nucleotide sequence: TGTGCCAGCAGGCTAGGGGGGGGACAGGGCTTTAGTGAAAAACTGTTTTTT. It specifies CASRLGGGQGFSEKLFF.

The gene calls are TRBV28 and TRBJ1-4; 7 positions match TRBD1. The J segment lost 7 bases and the V segment lost 2 bases, leaving 7 bases of the junction unmatched. The CDR3 covers 15 residues. Germline V gene lookup returns CDR1 MDHEN and CDR2 SYDVKM. Here the CDR3 reads CASSLSRGLVEKLFF. CDR3 coding DNA: TGTGCCAGCAGTTTAAGTAGGGGGCTTGTTGAAAAACTGTTTTTT.